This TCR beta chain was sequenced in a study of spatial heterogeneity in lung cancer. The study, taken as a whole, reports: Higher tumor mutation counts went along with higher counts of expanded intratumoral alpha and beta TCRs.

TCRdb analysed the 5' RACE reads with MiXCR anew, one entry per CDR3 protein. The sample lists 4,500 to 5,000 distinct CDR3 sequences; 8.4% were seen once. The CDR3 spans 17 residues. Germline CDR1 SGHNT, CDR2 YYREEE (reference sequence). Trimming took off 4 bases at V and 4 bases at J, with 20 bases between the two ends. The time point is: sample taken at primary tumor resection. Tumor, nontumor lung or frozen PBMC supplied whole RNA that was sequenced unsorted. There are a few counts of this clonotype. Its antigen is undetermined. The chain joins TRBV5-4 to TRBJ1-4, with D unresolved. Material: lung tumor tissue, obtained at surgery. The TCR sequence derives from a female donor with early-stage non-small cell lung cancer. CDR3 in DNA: TGTGCCAGCAGCCTAGGCGGGCCAGCCACTATTAATGAAAAACTGTTTTTT. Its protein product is CASSLGGPATINEKLFF.